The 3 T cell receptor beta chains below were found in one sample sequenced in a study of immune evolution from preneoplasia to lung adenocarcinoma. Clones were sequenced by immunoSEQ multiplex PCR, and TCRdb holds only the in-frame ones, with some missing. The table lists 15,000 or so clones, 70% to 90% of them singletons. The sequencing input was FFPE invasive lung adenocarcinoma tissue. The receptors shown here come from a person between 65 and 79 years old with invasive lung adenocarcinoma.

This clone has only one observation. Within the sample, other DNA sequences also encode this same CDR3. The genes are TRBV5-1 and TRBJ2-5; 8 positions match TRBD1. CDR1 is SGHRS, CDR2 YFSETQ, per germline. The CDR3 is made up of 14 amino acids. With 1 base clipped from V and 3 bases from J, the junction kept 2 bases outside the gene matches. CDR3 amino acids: CASSLNRGEETQYF. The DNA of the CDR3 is TGCGCCAGCAGCTTGAACAGGGGGGAAGAGACCCAGTACTTC.

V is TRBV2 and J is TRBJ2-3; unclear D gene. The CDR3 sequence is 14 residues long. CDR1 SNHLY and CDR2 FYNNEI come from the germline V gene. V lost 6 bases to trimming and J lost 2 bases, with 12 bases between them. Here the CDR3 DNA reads TGTGCCAGCAGCCAGGACGGAAACACAGATACGCAGTATTTT. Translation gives CASSQDGNTDTQYF.

CDR3 sequence (DNA): TGTGCCAGCAGTGAAGCGCGAGGGACTCATGGCTACACCTTC. This gives the protein CASSEARGTHGYTF. The chain couples TRBV2 to TRBJ1-2; maybe TRBD1 (5 bases). Germline assignment: CDR1 SNHLY and CDR2 FYNNEI. This CDR3 has 14 residues. V lost 0 bases, J lost 6 bases, and 11 bases lay in between. The variable domain in full, with the rest retrieved from reference TRBV2 and TRBJ1-2, is EPEVTQTPSHQVTQMGQEVILRCVPISNHLYFYWYRQILGQKVEFLVSFYNNEISEKSEIFDDQFSVERPDGSNFTLKIRSTKLEDSAMYFCASSEARGTHGYTFGSGTRLTVV.